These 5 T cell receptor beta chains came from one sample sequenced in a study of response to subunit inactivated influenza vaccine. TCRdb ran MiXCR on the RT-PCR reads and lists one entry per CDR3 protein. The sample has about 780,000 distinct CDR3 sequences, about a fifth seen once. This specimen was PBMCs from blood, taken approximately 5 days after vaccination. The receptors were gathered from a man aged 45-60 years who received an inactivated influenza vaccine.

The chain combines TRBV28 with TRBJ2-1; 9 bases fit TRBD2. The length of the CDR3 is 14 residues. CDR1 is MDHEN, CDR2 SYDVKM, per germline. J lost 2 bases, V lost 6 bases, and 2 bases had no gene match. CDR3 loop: CASRAGGTYNEQFF. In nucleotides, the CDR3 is TGTGCCAGCAGAGCGGGAGGAACCTACAATGAGCAGTTCTTC.

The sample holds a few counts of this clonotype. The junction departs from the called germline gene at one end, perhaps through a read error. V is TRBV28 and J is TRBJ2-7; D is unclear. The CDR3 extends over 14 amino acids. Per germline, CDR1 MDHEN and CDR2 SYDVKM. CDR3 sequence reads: CASSPIPLRLRANF. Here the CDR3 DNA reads TGTGCCAGCAGTCCGATACCTCTCAGGCTCCGAGCAAACTTC.

The CDR3 loop is CATSDSLSGRTPYNEQFF. The CDR3 nucleotides are TGTGCCACCAGTGATTCCCTTAGCGGGAGGACCCCCTACAATGAGCAGTTCTTC. The chain joins TRBV24-1 to TRBJ2-1; the match to TRBD2 covers 10 bases. Germline V gives CDR1 KGHDR, CDR2 SFDVKD. This CDR3 has 18 residues. The V gene end was trimmed by 2 bases and the J gene end by 2 bases; junction bases not matched to a gene: 8.

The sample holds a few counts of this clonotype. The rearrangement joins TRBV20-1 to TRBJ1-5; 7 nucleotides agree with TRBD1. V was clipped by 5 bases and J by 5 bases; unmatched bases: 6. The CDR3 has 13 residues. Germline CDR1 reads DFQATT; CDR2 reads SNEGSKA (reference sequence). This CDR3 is CSALQGLDQPQHF. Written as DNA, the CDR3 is TGCAGTGCTTTACAGGGGCTTGATCAGCCCCAGCATTTT.

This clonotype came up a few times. The CDR3 sequence: CASRRGTGRNYGYTF. The CDR3 coding sequence is TGTGCCAGCAGGCGAGGGACAGGTAGAAACTATGGCTACACCTTC. The rearrangement uses TRBV6-2 or TRBV6-3 and TRBJ1-2, with TRBD1 identical over 8 bases. Germline values: CDR1 MNHEY, CDR2 SVGEGT. The J segment lost 2 bases and the V segment lost 6 bases, leaving 8 bases of the junction unmatched. The CDR3 contains 15 residues.